This TCR beta chain was identified during a study of cytomegalovirus exposure and HLA in healthy donors. General observations from the study: Previously analyzed data showed that most TCR beta V segments were productive at a frequency of about 90% or about 30%. In vitro, three CMV-associated chains proved specific for CMV antigens.

Turning to this clone: Its matching antigen is unknown.

This CDR3 spans 15 amino acids. V was clipped by 2 bases and J by 4 bases; unmatched bases: 3. Germline CDR1 and CDR2: KGHSH and LQKENI. With 60 Vbeta and 13 Jbeta primers, the PCR was carried out. Using immunoSEQ multiplex PCR, the repertoire was profiled, and TCRdb retains in-frame clones only, with some absent. Recorded for this sample: roughly 78,000 clones. The sequencing sample was made of PBMCs. V gene TRBV18 combines with J gene TRBJ1-5, with 9 bases lining up with TRBD1. This sequence originates from a boy younger than 18 in good health and CMV-seronegative. This CDR3 is CASSPGDRDNQPQHF. CDR3 coding DNA: TGTGCCAGCTCACCAGGGGACAGGGATAATCAGCCCCAGCATTTT.